The TCR beta chain described here comes from a study of post-analysis software for immune sequencing data. Study information: Both relapsing-remitting and secondary progressive multiple sclerosis featured among the disease courses, as did progressive-relapsing multiple sclerosis. General study points: Among four or five TRBV segments more frequent in patients than controls were TRBV5-6, TRBV5-1 and TRBV20-1. Batch-mates among the samples co-clustered strongly by F measure. Significantly lower normalized Chao1 diversity was seen in multiple sclerosis patients than in controls.

With 1 base removed from V and 4 bases from J, the gap between germline ends came to 5 bases. The CDR3 sequence is 13 residues long. Per the germline V gene, CDR1 is SGHTA and CDR2 is FQGNSA. This clonotype appeared a few times. Its antigen is currently unknown. The TCR beta cDNA libraries contained unique molecular identifiers. TCRdb analysed the PCR reads with MiXCR anew, one entry per CDR3 protein. This table holds about 540,000 distinct CDR3 sequences, 34% found once. The sample consisted of blood. The TCR comes from a girl aged 2-17 years with multiple sclerosis. This chain joins TRBV7-2 and TRBJ1-3; D not certain. The CDR3 DNA reads TGTGCCAGCAGCTTAGGCAGGGGAAACACCATATATTTT. It yields the protein CASSLGRGNTIYF.